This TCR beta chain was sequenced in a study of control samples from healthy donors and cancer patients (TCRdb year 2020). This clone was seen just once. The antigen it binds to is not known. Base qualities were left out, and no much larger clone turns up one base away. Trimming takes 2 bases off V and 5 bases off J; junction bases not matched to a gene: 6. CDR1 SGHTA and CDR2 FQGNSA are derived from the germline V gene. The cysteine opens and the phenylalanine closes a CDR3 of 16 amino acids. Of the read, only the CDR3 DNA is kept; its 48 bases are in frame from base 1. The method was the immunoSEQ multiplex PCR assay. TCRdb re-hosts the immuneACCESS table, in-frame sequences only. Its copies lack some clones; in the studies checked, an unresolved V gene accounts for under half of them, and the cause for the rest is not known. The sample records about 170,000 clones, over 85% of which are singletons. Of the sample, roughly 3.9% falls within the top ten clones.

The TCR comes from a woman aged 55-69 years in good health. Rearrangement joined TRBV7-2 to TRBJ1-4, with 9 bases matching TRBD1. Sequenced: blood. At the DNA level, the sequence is TGTGCCAGCAGCTTAACGGGACAGGGTACCAATGAAAAACTGTTTTTT. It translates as CASSLTGQGTNEKLFF.